This T cell receptor (beta chain) was observed in a study of T cells in Graves' hyperthyroidism and ophthalmopathy. Researchers took RNA transcripts and amplified the TCR beta CDR3 regions from them. The primer set for the first-round RT-PCR of the TCR CDR3 was HTBI. In TCRdb, the multiplex PCR reads were re-called with MiXCR into one record per CDR3 protein. The table records approximately 640,000 distinct CDR3 sequences, about 17% of them present only once. Researchers barred patients who had uncontrolled infection, other autoimmune disease, pregnancy or lactation. This clonotype was counted ten times or more. A read error may explain this, as a much larger clone is one base away. CDR3 size: 12 residues. Germline-derived CDR1 and CDR2 are MDHEN and SYDVKM.

The receptor was derived from a woman aged 25 to 45 with Graves' hyperthyroidism. Source material: blood. The gene calls are TRBV28 and TRBJ2-7, with D uncertain. The CDR3 spells CASSLLSDEQYF. In DNA, the CDR3 is TGTGCCAGCAGTTTACTCTCCGACGAGCAGTACTTC.